The clone carrying this T cell receptor beta chain was counted between two and nine times. The antigen is unknown. Authors of the study amplified TCR beta CDR3 regions from RNA transcripts. RT-PCR in the first round (using the HTBI primer set) targeted the TCR CDR3. TCRdb passed the multiplex PCR reads through MiXCR, listing each CDR3 protein once. The table has approximately 710,000 distinct CDR3 sequences, roughly 17% seen once; the top ten hold about 16%. The PBMCs had their origin in roughly 9.4 ml of fresh peripheral blood. V was shortened by 1 base and J by 6 bases, with 16 bases between the two germline ends. The germline V gene has CDR1 DFQATT and CDR2 SNEGSKA (reference sequence). The CDR3 covers 14 residues. These data originate in a study of T cells in Graves' hyperthyroidism and ophthalmopathy. Points from the study as a whole: Clonotypes that were expanded in thyroid above 0.001 mostly appeared in blood too. A model of 13 V-J pairs discriminated ophthalmopathy from stable hyperthyroidism.

Sequencing used blood. This clonotype was obtained from a man aged 45-65 years with Graves' hyperthyroidism. The J gene is TRBJ2-7, the V gene TRBV20-1, with D perhaps matching TRBD1 (6 bases). CDR3 loop: CSARGFQGYPEQYF. The CDR3 DNA reads as TGCAGTGCTAGAGGCTTTCAGGGGTATCCCGAGCAGTACTTC.